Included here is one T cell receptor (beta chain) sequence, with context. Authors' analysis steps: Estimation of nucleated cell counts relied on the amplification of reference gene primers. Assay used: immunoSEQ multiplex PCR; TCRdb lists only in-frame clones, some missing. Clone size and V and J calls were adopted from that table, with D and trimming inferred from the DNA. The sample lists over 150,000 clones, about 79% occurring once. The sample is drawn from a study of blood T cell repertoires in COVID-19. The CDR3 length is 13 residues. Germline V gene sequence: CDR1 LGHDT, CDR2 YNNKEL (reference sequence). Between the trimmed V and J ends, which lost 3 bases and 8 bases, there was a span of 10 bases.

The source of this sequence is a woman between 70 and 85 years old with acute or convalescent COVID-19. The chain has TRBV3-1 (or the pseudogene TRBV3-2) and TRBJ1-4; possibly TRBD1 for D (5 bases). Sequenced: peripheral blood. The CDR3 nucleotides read TGTGCCAGCAGCCATTTACAGGCGGAAAAACTGTTTTTT. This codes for CASSHLQAEKLFF.